The 27 T cell receptor beta chains below come from one sample, sequenced in a study of cytomegalovirus exposure and HLA in healthy donors. Both 60 Vbeta primers and 13 Jbeta primers went into the PCR. Measured with immunoSEQ multiplex PCR; TCRdb has only the in-frame clones, and not every one. The repertoire consists of 95,000 to 100,000 clones, with 75% to 80% occurring once and the leading ten covering about 8.3%. Sequenced sample: PBMCs. The origin of the receptors is a female donor in good health and CMV-seronegative.

This clone was recorded a few times. V gene TRBV5-1 combines with J gene TRBJ2-1; tentative D call: TRBD2 (5 bases). V gave up 4 bases and J gave up 1 base, with 12 bases separating them. The CDR3 runs 15 residues. The germline V gene has CDR1 SGHRS and CDR2 YFSETQ. The CDR3 loop is CASSRESLSYNEQFF. The DNA for the CDR3 is TGCGCCAGCAGCCGGGAAAGTCTTTCCTACAATGAGCAGTTCTTC. Variable domain in full (rest from reference TRBV5-1 and TRBJ2-1): KAGVTQTPRYLIKTRGQQVTLSCSPISGHRSVSWYQQTPGQGLQFLFEYFSETQRNKGNFPGRFSGRQFSNSRSEMNVSTLELGDSALYLCASSRESLSYNEQFFGPGTRLTVL.

The V and J genes are TRBV19 and TRBJ2-7; D not resolved. Germline lookup yields CDR1 LNHDA and CDR2 SQIVND (reference sequence). V gave up 7 bases and J gave up 4 bases, with 11 bases separating them. The CDR3 sequence is 12 residues long. This CDR3 is CASTSPGYEQYF. Written as DNA, the CDR3 is TGTGCCAGTACCTCCCCCGGGTACGAGCAGTACTTC.

V and J are TRBV11-1 and TRBJ2-7, with TRBD1 matching 10 bases. Trimming removed 5 bases from V and 3 bases from J; junction bases left unmatched: 13. This CDR3 comprises 17 residues. The germline V gene encodes CDR1 SGHAT and CDR2 FQDESV (reference sequence). CDR3 sequence (DNA): TGTGCCAGCAGCACGGGACAGGGGATCGAGGGGTTCTACGAGCAGTACTTC. Residues: CASSTGQGIEGFYEQYF.

This clone was counted once. The rearrangement links TRBV19 to TRBJ2-3, with 9 bases aligning to TRBD1. CDR3 length: 15 residues. Germline V gene data show CDR1 as LNHDA and CDR2 as SQIVND (reference sequence). Trimming cost V 5 bases and J 4 bases; bases outside gene matches: 7. In nucleotides, the CDR3 is TGTGCCAGTAGTTCAACAGGGGGCAGATCAGATACGCAGTATTTT. As protein: CASSSTGGRSDTQYF.

V and J are TRBV5-1 and TRBJ1-3; the D is unclear. Deletions cut 4 bases from V and 4 bases from J, with 9 bases between. The CDR3 extends over 13 amino acids. CDR1 is SGHRS, CDR2 YFSETQ, per germline. This CDR3 reads CASSPGSGNTIYF. As DNA, the CDR3 is TGCGCCAGCAGCCCGGGGAGCGGAAACACCATATATTTT.

V is TRBV7-8 and J is TRBJ1-1, with a weak D call TRBD1 (5 bases). The CDR3 runs 14 residues. V lost 2 bases to trimming and J lost 0 bases, with 7 bases between them. The V gene's germline CDR1 is SGHVS and CDR2 FQNEAQ. The DNA of the CDR3 is TGTGCCAGCAGCTTAACAGGCATGAACACTGAAGCTTTCTTT. Translating gives CASSLTGMNTEAFF.

The V call is TRBV27, the J call TRBJ2-1; 8 nucleotides match TRBD1. The CDR3 is made up of 15 amino acids. V lost 4 bases to trimming and J lost 4 bases; unmatched junction nucleotides: 6. CDR1 MNHEY and CDR2 SMNVEV come from the germline V gene (reference sequence). As DNA, the CDR3 is TGTGCCAGCAGTTCTCCGGGACAGGTTTACAATGAGCAGTTCTTC. Translation: CASSSPGQVYNEQFF.

The rearrangement links TRBV9 to TRBJ1-3, with D uncertain. V lost 4 bases to trimming and J lost 1 base, with 9 bases between them. The CDR3 covers 14 residues. The germline CDR1 and CDR2 sequences are SGDLS and YYNGEE. This CDR3 is CASSPTLSGNTIYF. The CDR3 DNA reads as TGTGCCAGCAGCCCTACTCTATCTGGAAACACCATATATTTT.

V is TRBV4-2 and J is TRBJ2-6; tentatively, D is TRBD1 (6 bases). Germline V gene lookup returns CDR1 LGHNA and CDR2 YNFKEQ. The CDR3 is 18 amino acids. V was shortened by 0 bases and J by 0 bases, with 12 bases between the two germline ends. For the CDR3, the DNA is TGTGCCAGCAGCCAAGATAAACAGGGCTTCTCTGGGGCCAACGTCCTGACTTTC. Amino acids: CASSQDKQGFSGANVLTF.

The J gene is TRBJ1-6, the V gene TRBV6-6, with 7 nucleotides matching TRBD1. This CDR3 is 15 amino acids long. Looked up from germline, CDR1 is MNHNY and CDR2 is SVGAGI (reference sequence). The ends lost 6 bases at V and 8 bases at J; junction bases unmatched: 10. The CDR3 loop is CASRPPGQTDSPLHF. CDR3 in DNA: TGTGCCAGCAGACCCCCGGGACAGACTGATTCACCCCTCCACTTT.

This chain uses TRBV7-3 with TRBJ2-7, with TRBD1 matching over 12 bases. This CDR3 has 15 residues. V trimming: 3 bases; J trimming: 2 bases; junction bases outside the gene matches: 2. Germline lookup yields CDR1 SGHTA and CDR2 FQGTGA. The CDR3 DNA sequence: TGTGCCAGCAGCTTGGGACAGGGGGCAGCCTACGAGCAGTACTTC. Translated, it gives CASSLGQGAAYEQYF.

A few counts support this clone. J is TRBJ2-7 and V is TRBV5-4; 10 bases map to TRBD1. Germline values: CDR1 SGHNT, CDR2 YYREEE (reference sequence). J gave up 0 bases and V 4 bases, and 7 bases lay outside the gene matches. This CDR3 comprises 16 residues. The DNA of the CDR3 is TGTGCCAGCAGCCTTTCTAGACAGGGGGCCTCCTACGAGCAGTACTTC. Its translation: CASSLSRQGASYEQYF. Full variable domain (rest looked up from reference TRBV5-4 and TRBJ2-7): ETGVTQSPTHLIKTRGQQVTLRCSSQSGHNTVSWYQQALGQGPQFIFQYYREEENGRGNFPPRFSGLQFPNYSSELNVNALELDDSALYLCASSLSRQGASYEQYFGPGTRLTVT.

This clone was counted only a few times. The gene calls are TRBV6-1 and TRBJ2-1; no clear D gene. This CDR3 is built from 13 residues. Germline CDR1 reads MNHNS; CDR2 reads SASEGT. Trimming removed 8 bases at V and 6 bases at J, with 14 bases between. In nucleotides, the CDR3 is TGTGCCAGCCACCCCCCTGGGCGCAATGAGCAGTTCTTC. Translation: CASHPPGRNEQFF.

The sample holds a few counts of this clone. The genes are TRBV13 and TRBJ1-1; TRBD1 matches at 11 bases. CDR3 size: 16 residues. Germline V gives CDR1 PRHDT, CDR2 FYEKMQ (reference sequence). V lost 6 bases, J lost 5 bases, and 11 bases stayed unmatched. The CDR3 loop reads CASRSRPGQGGTEAFF. CDR3 sequence (DNA): TGTGCCAGCAGGTCACGACCGGGACAGGGGGGAACTGAAGCTTTCTTT.

This chain uses TRBV7-9 with TRBJ2-1; 9 nucleotides match TRBD2. The V gene end was trimmed by 6 bases and the J gene end by 3 bases; junction bases not matched to a gene: 9. The CDR3 has 16 residues. Germline CDR1 and CDR2: SEHNR and FQNEAQ (reference sequence). The CDR3 is CASRSLRGGLYNEQFF. The CDR3 DNA sequence: TGTGCCAGCAGGTCTCTGCGGGGGGGCCTCTACAATGAGCAGTTCTTC.

The gene calls are TRBV7-2 and TRBJ2-1, with D perhaps matching TRBD1 (5 bases). Germline loops: CDR1 SGHTA, CDR2 FQGNSA. This CDR3 has 14 amino acids. The V and J ends lost 2 bases and 5 bases respectively, with 10 bases between them. The CDR3 is CASSLRGRDNEQFF. Here the CDR3 DNA reads TGTGCCAGCAGCTTACGTGGCAGGGACAATGAGCAGTTCTTC.

The genes are TRBV5-4 and TRBJ2-1; 10 bases are shared with TRBD2. This CDR3 spans 18 amino acids. V was pared by 5 bases and J by 3 bases, with 14 bases of the junction left unmatched. In germline, CDR1 is SGHNT, CDR2 YYREEE (reference sequence). CDR3 DNA sequence: TGTGCCAGCAGTTTGAGCGGGAGGGGGGGGAAGGGCTACAATGAGCAGTTCTTC. This gives the protein CASSLSGRGGKGYNEQFF.

This sequence joins TRBV19 and TRBJ2-5; the match to TRBD2 covers 12 bases. CDR3 length: 16 residues. Germline V gene sequence: CDR1 LNHDA, CDR2 SQIVND (reference sequence). V was pared by 9 bases and J by 2 bases, with 10 bases of the junction left unmatched. CDR3 bases: TGTGCCAGCAGGCGCACCGGGACTAGCGGGCAAGAGACCCAGTACTTC. Translated: CASRRTGTSGQETQYF.

This clone showed up just a few times. This chain's CDR3 is CASSSGGTNEKLFF. The CDR3 DNA reads as TGTGCCAGCAGCTCAGGGGGAACTAATGAAAAACTGTTTTTT. The V and J genes are TRBV11-3 and TRBJ1-4; 7 bases map to TRBD1. The length of the CDR3 is 14 residues. CDR1 is SGHNT, CDR2 YENEEA, per germline. Trimming at V came to 4 bases and at J to 1 base, leaving 0 bases not matched to a gene.

The J gene is TRBJ2-3, the V gene TRBV18, with TRBD2 identical over 10 bases. The CDR3 contains 19 residues. Germline V gives CDR1 KGHSH, CDR2 LQKENI. V was clipped by 4 bases and J by 0 bases; unmatched bases: 13. CDR3 residues: CASSLMAGTSGVSTDTQYF. In DNA, the CDR3 is TGTGCCAGCTCACTAATGGCCGGAACTAGCGGGGTGAGCACAGATACGCAGTATTTT.

The chain employs TRBV9 and TRBJ2-7; 8 positions agree with TRBD1. Germline V gives CDR1 SGDLS, CDR2 YYNGEE. This CDR3 spans 15 amino acids. V lost 0 bases to trimming and J lost 11 bases; unmatched junction nucleotides: 13. CDR3 nucleotide sequence: TGTGCCAGCAGCGTAGCTGGCGCCAGGGGGCAAAAAGAGTACTTC. Translation gives CASSVAGARGQKEYF. Using reference TRBV9 and TRBJ2-7 for the parts outside the CDR3, the full variable domain is DSGVTQTPKHLITATGQRVTLRCSPRSGDLSVYWYQQSLDQGLQFLIQYYNGEERAKGNILERFSAQQFPDLHSELNLSSLELGDSALYFCASSVAGARGQKEYFGPGTRLTVT.

DNA of the CDR3: TGTGCCAGCAGCTTAATCGGACTGGACGGCTATGGCTACACCTTC. It is translated as CASSLIGLDGYGYTF. The chain employs TRBV5-6 and TRBJ1-2; no reliable D call. Trimming took off 2 bases at V and 4 bases at J, with 15 bases between the two ends. The CDR3 spans 15 residues. Germline loops: CDR1 SGHDT, CDR2 YYEEEE.

The chain combines TRBV27 with TRBJ1-1, with 8 bases fitting TRBD1. The CDR3 sequence is 16 residues long. Germline V lookup: CDR1 MNHEY, CDR2 SMNVEV (reference sequence). V shed 6 bases and J 0 bases; nucleotides not matched to a gene: 9. The CDR3 DNA follows: TGTGCCAGCAGCCGAACAGGGGGTCGAATGAACACTGAAGCTTTCTTT. This encodes CASSRTGGRMNTEAFF.

The genes are TRBV28 and TRBJ2-2; 9 nucleotides agree with TRBD1. V shed 6 bases and J 2 bases; nucleotides not matched to a gene: 7. The germline V gene has CDR1 MDHEN and CDR2 SYDVKM. The CDR3 sequence is 16 residues long. The CDR3: CASRKQGAINTGELFF. CDR3 coding DNA: TGTGCCAGCAGAAAACAGGGGGCGATTAACACCGGGGAGCTGTTTTTT.

This clone was recorded once. V gene TRBV5-5 combines with J gene TRBJ1-1; tentatively, D is TRBD1 (5 bases). Germline V gives CDR1 SGHKS, CDR2 YYEKEE (reference sequence). Trimming removed 0 bases at V and 6 bases at J, with 9 bases between. The CDR3 sequence is 13 residues long. The CDR3 DNA reads as TGTGCCAGCAGCTTGGCCAACAGGCCTGAAGCTTTCTTT. Protein product: CASSLANRPEAFF.

The chain recombines TRBV4-3 with TRBJ2-7, with 7 bases matching TRBD2. Germline assignment: CDR1 LGHNA and CDR2 YSLEER. J lost 4 bases, V lost 1 base, and 7 bases had no gene match. The CDR3 is made up of 15 amino acids. DNA of the CDR3: TGCGCCAGCAGCCAAGTGGCGGGAGTAGAGTACGAGCAGTACTTC. Protein product: CASSQVAGVEYEQYF.

The chain combines TRBV2 with TRBJ2-3, with TRBD2 matching 7 bases. The CDR3 contains 16 residues. Germline CDR1 and CDR2: SNHLY and FYNNEI. V lost 6 bases, J lost 2 bases, and 11 bases stayed unmatched. In DNA, the CDR3 is TGTGCCAGCAGGGGGGGGACTTCAGCACCCACAGATACGCAGTATTTT. It specifies CASRGGTSAPTDTQYF.